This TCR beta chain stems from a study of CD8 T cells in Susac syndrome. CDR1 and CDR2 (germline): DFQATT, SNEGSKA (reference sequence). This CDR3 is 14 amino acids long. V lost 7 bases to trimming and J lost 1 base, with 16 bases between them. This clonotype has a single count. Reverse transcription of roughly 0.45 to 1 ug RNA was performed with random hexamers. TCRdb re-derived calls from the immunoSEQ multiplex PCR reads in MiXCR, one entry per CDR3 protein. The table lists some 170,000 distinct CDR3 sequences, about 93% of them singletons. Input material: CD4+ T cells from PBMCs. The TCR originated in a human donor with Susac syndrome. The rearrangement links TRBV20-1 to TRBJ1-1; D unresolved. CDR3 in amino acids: CSVRRGAANTEAFF. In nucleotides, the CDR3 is TGCAGTGTCAGACGCGGAGCCGCGAACACTGAAGCTTTCTTT.